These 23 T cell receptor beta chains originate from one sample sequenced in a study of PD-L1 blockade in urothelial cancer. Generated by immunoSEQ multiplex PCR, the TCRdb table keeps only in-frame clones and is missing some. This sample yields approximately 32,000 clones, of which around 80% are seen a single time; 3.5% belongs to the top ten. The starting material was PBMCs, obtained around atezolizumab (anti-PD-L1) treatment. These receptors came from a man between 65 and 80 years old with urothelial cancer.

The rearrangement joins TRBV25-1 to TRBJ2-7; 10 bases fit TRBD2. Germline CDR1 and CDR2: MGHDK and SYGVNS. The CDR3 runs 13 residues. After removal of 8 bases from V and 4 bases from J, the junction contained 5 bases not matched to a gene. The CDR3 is CASGLADIYEQYF. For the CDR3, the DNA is TGTGCCAGCGGACTAGCGGATATATACGAGCAGTACTTC.

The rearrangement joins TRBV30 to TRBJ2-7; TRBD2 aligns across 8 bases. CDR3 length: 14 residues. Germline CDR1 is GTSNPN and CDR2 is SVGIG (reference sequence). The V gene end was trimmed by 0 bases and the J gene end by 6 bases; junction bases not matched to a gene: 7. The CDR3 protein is CAWSVRGGSGEQYF. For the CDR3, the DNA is TGTGCCTGGAGTGTACGGGGGGGGTCAGGCGAGCAGTACTTC.

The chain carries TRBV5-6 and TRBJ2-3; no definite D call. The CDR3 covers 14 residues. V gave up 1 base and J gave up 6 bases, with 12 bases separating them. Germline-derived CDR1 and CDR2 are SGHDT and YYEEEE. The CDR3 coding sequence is TGTGCCAGCAGCTTGTTCTCGTGGAGTGATACGCAGTATTTT. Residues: CASSLFSWSDTQYF.

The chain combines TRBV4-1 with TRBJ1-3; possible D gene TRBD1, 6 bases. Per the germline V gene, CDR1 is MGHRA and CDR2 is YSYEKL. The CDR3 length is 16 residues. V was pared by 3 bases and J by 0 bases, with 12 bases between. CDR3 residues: CASSQPQGSSGNTIYF. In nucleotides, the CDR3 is TGCGCCAGCAGCCAGCCACAGGGTTCCTCTGGAAACACCATATATTTT.

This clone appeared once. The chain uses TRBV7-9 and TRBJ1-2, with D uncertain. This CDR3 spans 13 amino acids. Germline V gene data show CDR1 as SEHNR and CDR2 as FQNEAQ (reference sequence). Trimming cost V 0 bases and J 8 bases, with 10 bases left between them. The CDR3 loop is CASSLAGSSGYTF. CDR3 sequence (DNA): TGTGCCAGCAGCTTAGCTGGGTCTAGCGGCTACACCTTC. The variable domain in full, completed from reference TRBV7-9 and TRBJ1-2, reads DTGVSQNPRHKITKRGQNVTFRCDPISEHNRLYWYRQTLGQGPEFLTYFQNEAQLEKSRLLSDRFSAERPKGSFSTLEIQRTEQGDSAMYLCASSLAGSSGYTFGSGTRLTVV.

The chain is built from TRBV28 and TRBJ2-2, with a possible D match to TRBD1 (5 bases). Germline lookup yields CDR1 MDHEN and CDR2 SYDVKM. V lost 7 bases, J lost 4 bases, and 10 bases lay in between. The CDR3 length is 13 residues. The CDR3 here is CASMPGITGELFF. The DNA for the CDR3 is TGTGCCAGCATGCCAGGGATCACCGGGGAGCTGTTTTTT.

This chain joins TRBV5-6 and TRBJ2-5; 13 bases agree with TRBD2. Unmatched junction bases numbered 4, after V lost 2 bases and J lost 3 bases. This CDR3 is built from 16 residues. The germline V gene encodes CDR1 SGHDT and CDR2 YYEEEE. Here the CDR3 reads CASSFRTSGGKETQYF. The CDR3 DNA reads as TGTGCCAGCAGCTTCCGGACTAGCGGGGGAAAAGAGACCCAGTACTTC.

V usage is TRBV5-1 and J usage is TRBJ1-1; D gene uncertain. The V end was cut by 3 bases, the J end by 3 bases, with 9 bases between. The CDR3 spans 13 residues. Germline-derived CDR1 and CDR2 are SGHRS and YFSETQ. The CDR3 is CASSSYSYTEAFF. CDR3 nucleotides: TGCGCCAGCAGCTCTTACAGTTACACTGAAGCTTTCTTT. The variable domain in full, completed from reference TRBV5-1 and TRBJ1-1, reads KAGVTQTPRYLIKTRGQQVTLSCSPISGHRSVSWYQQTPGQGLQFLFEYFSETQRNKGNFPGRFSGRQFSNSRSEMNVSTLELGDSALYLCASSSYSYTEAFFGQGTRLTVV.

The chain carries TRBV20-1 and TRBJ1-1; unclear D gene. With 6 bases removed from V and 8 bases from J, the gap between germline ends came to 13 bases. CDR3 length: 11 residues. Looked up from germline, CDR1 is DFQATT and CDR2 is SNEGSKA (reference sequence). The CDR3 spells CSATEGREAFF. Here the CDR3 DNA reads TGCAGTGCCACGGAAGGGAGGGAAGCTTTCTTT.

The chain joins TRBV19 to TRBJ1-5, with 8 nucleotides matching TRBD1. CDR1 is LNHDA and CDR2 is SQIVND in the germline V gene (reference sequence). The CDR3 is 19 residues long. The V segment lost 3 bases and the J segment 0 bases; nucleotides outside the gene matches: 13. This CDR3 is CASSIGGGRGRGSNQPQHF. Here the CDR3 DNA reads TGTGCCAGTAGTATTGGTGGTGGCAGGGGGCGGGGTAGCAATCAGCCCCAGCATTTT.

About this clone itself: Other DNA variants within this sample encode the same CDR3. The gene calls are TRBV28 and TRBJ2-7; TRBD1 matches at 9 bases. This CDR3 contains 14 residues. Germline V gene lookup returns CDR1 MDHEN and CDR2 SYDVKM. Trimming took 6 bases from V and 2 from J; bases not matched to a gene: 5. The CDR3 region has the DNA TGTGCCAGCAGCCCAGGACAGGGGCCCTACGAGCAGTACTTC. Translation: CASSPGQGPYEQYF.

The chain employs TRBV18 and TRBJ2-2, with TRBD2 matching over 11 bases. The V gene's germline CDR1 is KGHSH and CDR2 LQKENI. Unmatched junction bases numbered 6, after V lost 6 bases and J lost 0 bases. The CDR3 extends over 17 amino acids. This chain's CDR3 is CASSPLSGGANTGELFF. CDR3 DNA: TGTGCCAGCTCTCCCCTTAGCGGGGGGGCGAACACCGGGGAGCTGTTTTTT.

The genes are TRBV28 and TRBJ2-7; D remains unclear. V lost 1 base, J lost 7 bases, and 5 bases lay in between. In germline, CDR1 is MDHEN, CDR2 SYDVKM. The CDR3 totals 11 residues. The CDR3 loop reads CASSLSREQYF. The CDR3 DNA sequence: TGTGCCAGCAGTTTATCGCGGGAGCAGTACTTC.

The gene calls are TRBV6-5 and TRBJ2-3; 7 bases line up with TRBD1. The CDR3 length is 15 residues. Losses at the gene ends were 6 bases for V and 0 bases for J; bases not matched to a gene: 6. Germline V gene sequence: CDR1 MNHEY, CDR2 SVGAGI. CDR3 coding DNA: TGTGCCAGCAGGCCTTCAGGGGGTAGCACAGATACGCAGTATTTT. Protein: CASRPSGGSTDTQYF.

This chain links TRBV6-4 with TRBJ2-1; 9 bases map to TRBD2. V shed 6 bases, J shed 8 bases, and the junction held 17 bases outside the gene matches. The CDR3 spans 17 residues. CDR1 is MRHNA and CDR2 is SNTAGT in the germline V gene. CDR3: CASRDPVASGGKDEQFF. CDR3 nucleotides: TGTGCCAGCAGGGACCCCGTGGCCAGCGGGGGGAAAGATGAGCAGTTCTTC.

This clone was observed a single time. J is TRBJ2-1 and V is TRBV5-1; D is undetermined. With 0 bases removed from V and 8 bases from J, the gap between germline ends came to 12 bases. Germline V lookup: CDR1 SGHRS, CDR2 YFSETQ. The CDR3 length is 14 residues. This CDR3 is CASSLVGPPDEQFF. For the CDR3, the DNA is TGCGCCAGCAGCTTGGTGGGCCCACCCGATGAGCAGTTCTTC.

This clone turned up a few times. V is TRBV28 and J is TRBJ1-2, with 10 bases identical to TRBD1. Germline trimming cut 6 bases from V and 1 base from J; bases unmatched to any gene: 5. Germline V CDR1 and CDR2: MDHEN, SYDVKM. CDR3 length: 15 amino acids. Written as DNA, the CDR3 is TGTGCCAGCAGCACAAGGGACAGGGGTAACTATGGCTACACCTTC. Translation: CASSTRDRGNYGYTF.

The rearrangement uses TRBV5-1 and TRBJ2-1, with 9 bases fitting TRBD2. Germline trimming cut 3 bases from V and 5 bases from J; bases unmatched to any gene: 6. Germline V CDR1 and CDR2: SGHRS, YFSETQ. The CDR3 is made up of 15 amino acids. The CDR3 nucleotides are TGCGCCAGCAGCTCCGGGACTAGCCGAAACAATGAGCAGTTCTTC. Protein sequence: CASSSGTSRNNEQFF.

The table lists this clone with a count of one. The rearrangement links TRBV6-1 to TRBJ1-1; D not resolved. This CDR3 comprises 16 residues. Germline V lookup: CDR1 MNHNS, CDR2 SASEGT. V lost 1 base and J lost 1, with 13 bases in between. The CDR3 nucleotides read TGTGCCAGCAGTGAAGTATTAGGAAGGAGGAACACTGAAGCTTTCTTT. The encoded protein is CASSEVLGRRNTEAFF.

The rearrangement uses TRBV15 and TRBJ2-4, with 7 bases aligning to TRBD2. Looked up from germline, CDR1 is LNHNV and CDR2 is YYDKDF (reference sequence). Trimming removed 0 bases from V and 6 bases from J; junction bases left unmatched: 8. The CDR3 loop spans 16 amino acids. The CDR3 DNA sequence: TGTGCCACCAGCAGAGACTTAGCGGGCGGTGGAAACATTCAGTACTTC. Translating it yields CATSRDLAGGGNIQYF.

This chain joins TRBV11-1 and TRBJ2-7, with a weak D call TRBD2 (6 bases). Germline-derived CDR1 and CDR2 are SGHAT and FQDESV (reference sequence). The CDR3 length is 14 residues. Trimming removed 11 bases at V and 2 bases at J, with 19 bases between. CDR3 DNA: TGTGCCTCCTCTCGGGAGCGGTTTACCTACGAGCAGTACTTC. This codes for CASSRERFTYEQYF.

The CDR3 here is CAISPATVGGSYEQYF. For the CDR3, the DNA is TGTGCCATCTCTCCCGCTACGGTGGGGGGCTCCTACGAGCAGTACTTC. V and J are TRBV10-3 and TRBJ2-7, with D possibly matching TRBD2 (6 bases). The germline CDR1 and CDR2 sequences are ENHRY and SYGVKD. This CDR3 is built from 16 residues. The V and J ends lost 8 bases and 0 bases respectively, with 20 bases between them.

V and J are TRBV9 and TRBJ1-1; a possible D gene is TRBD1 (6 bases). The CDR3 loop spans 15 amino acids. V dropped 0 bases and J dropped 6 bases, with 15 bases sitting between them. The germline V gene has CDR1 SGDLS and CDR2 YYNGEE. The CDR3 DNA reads TGTGCCAGCAGCGTAGGGGGGGCGGGAGGAGCTGAAGCTTTCTTT. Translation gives CASSVGGAGGAEAFF.